Below are 20 T cell receptor beta chains sequenced from a single sample in a study of blood T cell repertoires in COVID-19. Only in-frame clones appear in the TCRdb table, and some are missing; sequencing was by immunoSEQ multiplex PCR. The profile covers roughly 700,000 clones, with about nine tenths appearing a single time and about 0.26% taken by the ten largest. Sequenced: peripheral blood. These receptors originate from a young woman with acute or convalescent COVID-19.

This chain uses TRBV7-3 with TRBJ2-1; 12 positions agree with TRBD1. The CDR3 is made up of 15 amino acids. The V segment lost 4 bases and the J segment 8 bases; nucleotides outside the gene matches: 6. Germline assignment: CDR1 SGHTA and CDR2 FQGTGA. The CDR3 DNA reads as TGTGCCAGCAGCTCGGGGACAGGGGGCACAGATGAGCAGTTCTTC. As protein: CASSSGTGGTDEQFF.

V and J are TRBV29-1 and TRBJ1-4; the D gene is possibly TRBD1 (6 bases). The CDR3 extends over 12 amino acids. Trimming cost V 8 bases and J 8 bases, with 15 bases left between them. In germline, CDR1 is SQVTM, CDR2 ANQGSEA. DNA for the CDR3: TGCAGCCCGAGGGGGACGCGAGAAAAACTGTTTTTT. Translated: CSPRGTREKLFF. The variable domain in full, completed from reference TRBV29-1 and TRBJ1-4, reads SAVISQKPSRDICQRGTSLTIQCQVDSQVTMMFWYRQQPGQSLTLIATANQGSEATYESGFVIDKFPISRPNLTFSTLTVSNMSPEDSSIYLCSPRGTREKLFFGSGTQLSVL.

This clone came up once. This chain connects TRBV5-5 to TRBJ1-1; D is undetermined. V gave up 0 bases and J gave up 4 bases, with 13 bases separating them. This CDR3 is 15 amino acids long. CDR1 is SGHKS and CDR2 is YYEKEE in the germline V gene (reference sequence). The CDR3 region is CASSLGGLAGTEAFF. The CDR3 region has the DNA TGTGCCAGCAGCTTGGGAGGGTTGGCGGGCACTGAAGCTTTCTTT.

The chain combines TRBV24-1 with TRBJ2-5; possibly TRBD1 for D (6 bases). CDR3 length: 16 residues. V was clipped by 1 base and J by 5 bases, with 16 bases between them. CDR1 is KGHDR, CDR2 SFDVKD, per germline. CDR3 DNA sequence: TGTGCCACCAGTGATTTTAGGGCAGGGGACGTTGAGACCCAGTACTTC. This sequence encodes CATSDFRAGDVETQYF.

This chain connects TRBV7-2 to TRBJ2-7; 7 nucleotides line up with TRBD1. The CDR3 covers 16 residues. The ends lost 1 base at V and 0 bases at J; junction bases unmatched: 6. Per the germline V gene, CDR1 is SGHTA and CDR2 is FQGNSA. This chain's CDR3 is CASSLDGTAFSYEQYF. The CDR3 region has the DNA TGTGCCAGCAGCTTAGATGGGACAGCTTTCTCCTACGAGCAGTACTTC.

V gene TRBV7-9 combines with J gene TRBJ2-7, with TRBD2 matching 12 bases. Unmatched junction bases numbered 10, after V lost 3 bases and J lost 7 bases. The germline gives CDR1 SEHNR, CDR2 FQNEAQ (reference sequence). The CDR3 loop spans 16 amino acids. The chain's CDR3 is CASSFRTSGALREQYF. CDR3 bases: TGTGCCAGCAGCTTCCGGACTAGCGGGGCCCTTCGGGAGCAGTACTTC.

This clone was seen only once. This sequence joins TRBV5-1 and TRBJ2-1; TRBD1 matches 9 bases. This CDR3 region has 17 residues. Germline-derived CDR1 and CDR2 are SGHRS and YFSETQ. V was pared by 3 bases and J by 4 bases, with 11 bases of the junction left unmatched. In DNA form, the CDR3 reads TGCGCCAGCAGCTCCCTGGTGGTGGGACAGGGTTACAATGAGCAGTTCTTC. This sequence encodes CASSSLVVGQGYNEQFF.

The rearrangement uses TRBV11-1 and TRBJ1-2; tentative D call: TRBD1 (6 bases). Germline V gene sequence: CDR1 SGHAT, CDR2 FQDESV (reference sequence). Trimming pared 5 bases from V and 6 bases from J, leaving 13 bases between. The CDR3 extends over 13 amino acids. CDR3 amino acids: CASSPDRINGYTF. The CDR3 coding sequence is TGTGCCAGCAGCCCCGACAGGATCAATGGCTACACCTTC.

This chain links TRBV5-1 with TRBJ1-5; TRBD1 might be the D (5 bases). The CDR3 has 14 residues. Trimming removed 0 bases from V and 3 bases from J, with 7 bases in between. Germline lookup yields CDR1 SGHRS and CDR2 YFSETQ. The DNA of the CDR3 is TGCGCCAGCAGCTTGGGGGGCCCCAATCAGCCCCAGCATTTT. This sequence encodes CASSLGGPNQPQHF.

The chain links TRBV7-2 to TRBJ2-7; D is perhaps TRBD2 (6 bases). The germline V and J ends were trimmed by 11 bases and 0 bases, with 11 bases remaining between them. Germline V gene lookup returns CDR1 SGHTA and CDR2 FQGNSA. This CDR3 has 12 residues. CDR3: CAGGASSYEQYF. CDR3 nucleotides: TGTGCCGGCGGGGCCAGCTCCTACGAGCAGTACTTC.

The J gene is TRBJ2-5, the V gene TRBV5-1; a weak D match, TRBD2 (5 bases). The CDR3 length is 14 residues. The V end was cut by 0 bases, the J end by 1 base, with 7 bases between. Germline values: CDR1 SGHRS, CDR2 YFSETQ. CDR3 bases: TGCGCCAGCAGCTTGGAAGCGGTCCAAGAGACCCAGTACTTC. The encoded protein is CASSLEAVQETQYF.

The chain has TRBV27 and TRBJ2-3, with D possibly matching TRBD1 (6 bases). The germline V and J ends were trimmed by 3 bases and 2 bases, with 12 bases remaining between them. CDR1 is MNHEY and CDR2 is SMNVEV in the germline V gene (reference sequence). The CDR3 sequence is 15 residues long. The CDR3 loop is CASSFRQAFTDTQYF. The CDR3, as DNA: TGTGCCAGCAGTTTCCGACAGGCATTCACAGATACGCAGTATTTT.

The chain couples TRBV28 to TRBJ1-1; D perhaps matches TRBD1 (6 bases). Per germline, CDR1 MDHEN and CDR2 SYDVKM. This CDR3 comprises 14 residues. The germline V and J ends were trimmed by 3 bases and 2 bases, with 10 bases remaining between them. The CDR3, as DNA: TGTGCCAGCAGTTTCCCGGGACAAAACACTGAAGCTTTCTTT. Its translation: CASSFPGQNTEAFF.

This chain connects TRBV6-6 to TRBJ2-5, with a possible D match to TRBD1 (6 bases). The CDR3 is 14 residues long. The V gene lost 7 bases and the J gene lost 5 bases, with 17 bases spanning the gap. CDR1 and CDR2 (germline): MNHNY, SVGAGI (reference sequence). The CDR3 loop reads CASTLTGTHETQYF. CDR3 DNA: TGTGCCAGCACCTTAACAGGGACCCACGAGACCCAGTACTTC.

About this clone itself: The same CDR3 also results from other DNA sequences found in this sample. This chain connects TRBV5-1 to TRBJ1-1; a possible D gene is TRBD1 (5 bases). V was shortened by 0 bases and J by 4 bases, with 7 bases between the two germline ends. There are 13 residues in the CDR3. Per germline, CDR1 SGHRS and CDR2 YFSETQ. CDR3 nucleotide sequence: TGCGCCAGCAGCTTGGGCGGGGGCACTGAAGCTTTCTTT. This sequence encodes CASSLGGGTEAFF.

The chain is built from TRBV9 and TRBJ1-1, with D possibly TRBD1 on 5 matching bases. Germline CDR1 SGDLS, CDR2 YYNGEE. V gave up 0 bases and J gave up 1 base, with 13 bases separating them. The CDR3 is 16 amino acids. For the CDR3, the DNA is TGTGCCAGCAGCGTAGGCGGGAGAGGGACGAACACTGAAGCTTTCTTT. Protein sequence: CASSVGGRGTNTEAFF.

The J gene is TRBJ1-3, the V gene TRBV12-2; TRBD1, the D gene given by the table, was not confirmed from the DNA. TRBV12-2 represents a pseudogene. CDR3 length: 17 amino acids. DNA of the CDR3: TGTGCAAGTCGCTTGTTGGGCAGCACAAGCTCTGGAAACACCATATATTTT. This sequence encodes CASRLLGSTSSGNTIYF.

This rearrangement joins TRBV6-5 to TRBJ1-5; D remains unclear. The CDR3 has 14 residues. Germline-derived CDR1 and CDR2 are MNHEY and SVGAGI. V gave up 4 bases and J gave up 6 bases, with 13 bases separating them. CDR3 sequence (DNA): TGTGCCAGCAGTTCGAGAGGGCGAGGTCAGCCCCAGCATTTT. This encodes CASSSRGRGQPQHF.

The chain employs TRBV10-3 and TRBJ1-1; 7 bases line up with TRBD1. This CDR3 has 16 residues. Germline V CDR1 and CDR2: ENHRY, SYGVKD. The junction had 7 bases not matched to a gene; V was cut back by 2 bases and J by 1 base. The CDR3 DNA is TGTGCCATCAGTGAGACGACAGGGCTTACGAACACTGAAGCTTTCTTT. Its protein is CAISETTGLTNTEAFF.

This clone was seen a single time. J is TRBJ2-7 and V is TRBV28; a possible D gene is TRBD1 (5 bases). The ends were cut back, 5 bases at V and 5 bases at J, with 16 bases in the middle. Germline CDR1 MDHEN, CDR2 SYDVKM. The CDR3 has 14 amino acids. The CDR3: CASSVTGYQDEQYF. CDR3 DNA sequence: TGTGCCAGCAGTGTTACAGGTTATCAGGACGAGCAGTACTTC.